These T cell receptor beta chains were read from a single sample in a study of blood T cell repertoires in COVID-19. Method: immunoSEQ multiplex PCR; TCRdb's copy keeps in-frame clones and lacks some. This table has 150,000 to 200,000 clones, roughly 88% appearing once. Material for sequencing was PBMCs or T cells enriched from blood (not recorded which). The origin of the receptors is a woman aged 60-70 years who had recovered from COVID-19. The CDR3 runs from the conserved cysteine through the conserved F or W. The D gene is left open where the match is weak. Size values are once, few and many counts, or a class for expanded clones, and some rows have none.

TRBV7-3	TRBJ2-1	few	NA	CASSSPGSYNEQFF	TGTGCCAGCAGCTCCCCCGGGTCCTACAATGAGCAGTTCTTC
TRBV2	TRBJ1-3	few	NA	CASSAEAGSGNTIYF	TGTGCCAGCAGTGCCGAGGCAGGGTCTGGAAACACCATATATTTT
TRBV28	TRBJ1-1	NA	TRBD1	CASSRTGQGSTEAFF	TGTGCCAGCAGTCGAACGGGACAGGGAAGCACTGAAGCTTTCTTT
TRBV5-5	TRBJ2-2	NA	NA	CASSWVPSTSNTGELFF	TGTGCCAGCAGCTGGGTTCCTAGCACCTCGAACACCGGGGAGCTGTTTTTT
TRBV11-2	TRBJ1-1	few	NA	CASASIFRGETEAFF	TGTGCCAGCGCTTCGATCTTCAGGGGCGAGACTGAAGCTTTCTTT
TRBV5-1	TRBJ2-1	NA	NA	CASNRDSSYNEQFF	TGCGCCAGCAACCGGGATAGCTCCTACAATGAGCAGTTCTTC
TRBV6-6	TRBJ1-6	NA	NA	CASSPPSGREGNSPLHF	TGTGCCAGCAGTCCCCCTTCCGGCAGGGAGGGCAATTCACCCCTCCACTTT
TRBV7-6	TRBJ2-7	few	NA	CASSPASTYEQYF	TGTGCCAGCAGCCCCGCCTCGACTTACGAGCAGTACTTC
TRBV7-9	TRBJ1-2	NA	TRBD1	CASSPTGNYGYTF	TGTGCCAGCAGCCCGACAGGGAACTATGGCTACACCTTC
TRBV3-1/TRBV3-2	TRBJ1-1	NA	TRBD1	CASSPRDRGGEAFF	TGTGCCAGCAGCCCCCGGGACAGGGGGGGTGAAGCTTTCTTT
TRBV18	TRBJ1-2	few	TRBD1	CASSPLGQGFPKANYGYTF	TGTGCCAGCTCACCACTCGGACAGGGGTTCCCCAAAGCTAACTATGGCTACACCTTC
TRBV25-1	TRBJ2-5	few	TRBD1	CASSDPGQGQETQYF	TGTGCCAGCAGTGATCCGGGACAGGGGCAAGAGACCCAGTACTTC
TRBV10-3	TRBJ2-1	NA	TRBD2	CAIRSSGSSYNEQFF	TGTGCCATCAGATCAAGCGGGAGTTCCTACAATGAGCAGTTCTTC
TRBV3-1/TRBV3-2	TRBJ2-7	NA	TRBD1	CASSLLPPGQGDGQYF	TGTGCCAGCAGCTTACTACCTCCAGGACAGGGCGACGGGCAGTACTTC
TRBV11-1	TRBJ2-7	NA	NA	CASSLGQISYEQYF	TGTGCCAGCAGCTTAGGTCAGATCTCCTACGAGCAGTACTTC
TRBV7-9	TRBJ1-6	NA	NA	CASGNTGPNSPLHF	TGTGCCAGCGGAAATACAGGGCCGAATTCACCCCTCCACTTT
TRBV4-1	TRBJ2-2	NA	TRBD2	CASSPGLAGPANTGELFF	TGCGCCAGCTCCCCGGGACTAGCGGGCCCCGCGAACACCGGGGAGCTGTTTTTT
TRBV19	TRBJ1-2	NA	NA	CASSIGPGYGYTF	TGTGCCAGTAGTATAGGGCCGGGGTATGGCTACACCTTC
TRBV5-8	TRBJ2-2	once	TRBD2	CASSLVLAGQNTGELFF	TGTGCCAGCAGCTTGGTACTAGCGGGGCAGAACACCGGGGAGCTGTTTTTT
TRBV7-2	TRBJ1-4	once	TRBD1	CASSRGGTGPLGNEKLFF	TGTGCCAGCAGCCGCGGGGGGACAGGGCCCTTGGGTAATGAAAAACTGTTTTTT
TRBV28	TRBJ1-2	once	NA	CASSLKGRGGPGTHGYTF	TGTGCCAGCAGTTTAAAAGGGCGCGGGGGGCCCGGCACCCATGGCTACACCTTC
TRBV2	TRBJ2-2	few	NA	CASSARGTGELFF	TGTGCCAGCAGTGCACGGGGCACCGGGGAGCTGTTTTTT
TRBV14	TRBJ1-3	NA	NA	CASSPTSVTIYF	TGTGCCAGCAGCCCCACAAGTGTCACCATATATTTT
TRBV27	TRBJ1-6	NA	TRBD1	CASTQGQGNSPLHF	TGTGCCAGCACCCAGGGACAGGGTAATTCACCCCTCCACTTT
TRBV12-5	TRBJ2-1	NA	TRBD2	CASGLYSAGGFYEQFF	TGTGCTAGTGGTTTGTATTCGGCGGGAGGCTTCTATGAGCAGTTCTTC
TRBV4-1	TRBJ2-2	NA	TRBD2	CASSRTWTSGDGELFF	TGCGCCAGCAGCCGGACTTGGACTAGCGGGGACGGGGAGCTGTTTTTT
TRBV11-2	TRBJ1-2	NA	NA	CASTTTYTGEGYTF	TGTGCCAGCACCACCACATATACAGGAGAAGGCTACACCTTC
TRBV7-3	TRBJ1-4	NA	NA	CASSPTGSNEKLFF	TGTGCCAGCAGCCCGACGGGAAGTAATGAAAAACTGTTTTTT
TRBV28	TRBJ1-1	NA	NA	CASRMGANTEAFF	TGTGCCAGCAGAATGGGGGCGAACACTGAAGCTTTCTTT
TRBV9	TRBJ1-2	NA	NA	CASSVEEGRYGYTF	TGTGCCAGCAGCGTAGAGGAGGGCCGGTATGGCTACACCTTC
TRBV5-6	TRBJ2-7	NA	TRBD2	CASSLAEKAGGREQYF	TGTGCCAGCAGCTTGGCCGAAAAAGCGGGGGGACGGGAGCAGTACTTC
TRBV7-3	TRBJ2-3	NA	TRBD1	CASSSQGASDTQYF	TGTGCCAGCAGCTCACAGGGGGCTTCAGATACGCAGTATTTT
TRBV5-1	TRBJ2-5	NA	TRBD2	CASSSGDSGVQETQYF	TGCGCCAGCAGCTCCGGGGATAGCGGGGTCCAAGAGACCCAGTACTTC
TRBV11-2	TRBJ2-5	NA	NA	CASSLRAGQIETQYF	TGTGCCAGCAGCTTACGGGCGGGCCAGATAGAGACCCAGTACTTC
TRBV29-1	TRBJ1-1	NA	TRBD1	CSVRQGSMNTEAFF	TGCAGCGTCCGACAGGGATCCATGAACACTGAAGCTTTCTTT
TRBV4-2	TRBJ2-2	NA	NA	CASSQGNGGRVKLFF	TGTGCCAGCAGCCAAGGGAACGGGGGGCGTGTGAAACTGTTTTTT
TRBV2	TRBJ2-3	NA	NA	CASSESLRISGRTDTQYF	TGTGCCAGCAGTGAATCCCTCCGGATCTCGGGAAGGACAGATACGCAGTATTTT
TRBV3-1/TRBV3-2	TRBJ2-5	NA	NA	CASSEWETQYF	TGTGCCAGCAGCGAGTGGGAGACCCAGTACTTC
TRBV29-1	TRBJ2-5	NA	NA	CSARESVETQYF	TGCAGCGCCCGAGAGAGCGTGGAGACCCAGTACTTC
TRBV9	TRBJ2-7	NA	TRBD2	CASSVGLAGVYEQYF	TGTGCCAGCAGCGTAGGTCTAGCGGGAGTCTACGAGCAGTACTTC
TRBV5-1	TRBJ2-5	NA	TRBD2	CASSGNSGEETQYF	TGCGCCAGCTCGGGTAATAGCGGGGAAGAGACCCAGTACTTC
TRBV12-3/TRBV12-4	TRBJ1-1	NA	NA	CASTHNLNTEAFF	TGTGCCAGCACCCATAACTTGAACACTGAAGCTTTCTTT
TRBV28	TRBJ1-2	few	NA	CASSLMMRDYGYTF	TGTGCCAGCAGTTTGATGATGAGGGACTATGGCTACACCTTC
TRBV7-9	TRBJ2-1	few	TRBD2	CASSPLWTSGGEQFF	TGTGCCAGCAGCCCCCTATGGACTAGCGGTGGGGAGCAGTTCTTC
TRBV5-1	TRBJ1-6	NA	TRBD1	CASSDRGDSPLHF	TGCGCCAGCTCCGACAGGGGGGATTCACCCCTCCACTTT
TRBV4-1	TRBJ1-2	NA	NA	CASSQLVPGPSYGYTF	TGCGCCAGCAGCCAATTGGTTCCAGGCCCCTCCTATGGCTACACCTTC
TRBV30	TRBJ2-3	NA	NA	CAWNWEYTDTQYF	TGTGCCTGGAACTGGGAGTACACAGATACGCAGTATTTT
TRBV5-6	TRBJ1-2	few	TRBD1	CASSWGQGFDYGYTF	TGTGCCAGCAGCTGGGGACAGGGGTTTGACTATGGCTACACCTTC
TRBV9	TRBJ1-6	NA	NA	CASSESGNIGNSPLHF	TGTGCCAGCAGCGAGAGCGGGAATATCGGTAATTCACCCCTCCACTTT
TRBV19	TRBJ2-5	NA	NA	CASSKQGSDQETQYF	TGTGCCAGTAGTAAGCAGGGGAGTGACCAAGAGACCCAGTACTTC
TRBV18	TRBJ1-5	NA	NA	CASSPGGLQPQHF	TGTGCCAGCTCACCGGGGGGGCTTCAGCCCCAGCATTTT
TRBV28	TRBJ1-6	NA	NA	CASLRSSYNSPLHF	TGTGCCAGCCTCCGAAGCTCCTATAATTCACCCCTCCATTTT